These T cell receptor beta chains were read from a single sample in a study of CD8 T cells in ankylosing spondylitis. MiXCR was run by TCRdb on the 5' RACE reads, yielding one entry per CDR3 protein. The sample lists around 770,000 distinct CDR3 sequences, over 9.5% seen once, with approximately 0.51% in the top ten. Sequenced: blood, either unsorted or a sorted T cell fraction (not recorded which). Receptor source: a male donor with ankylosing spondylitis. Both conserved end residues are part of each CDR3. A D gene is named only where the DNA matches it firmly. Rows give clone size only sometimes, using once, few, many, or a class for an expanded clone.

j_gene: TRBJ1-6
abundance: few
v_gene: TRBV4-3
d_gene: .
CDR3nt: TGCGCCAGCAGCCAAGTAGTCAGGGACGGTTCACCCCTCCACTTT
CDR3aa: CASSQVVRDGSPLHF

j_gene: TRBJ2-1
abundance: few
v_gene: TRBV5-1
d_gene: .
CDR3nt: TGCGCCAGCAGCTTGATACCGGGGGGCCCCAATGAGCAGTTCTTC
CDR3aa: CASSLIPGGPNEQFF

j_gene: TRBJ2-7
abundance: .
v_gene: TRBV20-1
d_gene: TRBD2
CDR3nt: TGCAGTGCTTCCAGCGGGAGGGCACCCTACGAGCAGTACTTC
CDR3aa: CSASSGRAPYEQYF

j_gene: TRBJ2-5
abundance: few
v_gene: TRBV6-5
d_gene: .
CDR3nt: TGTGCCAGCAGTTACGAGACCCTTGCGACCCAGTACTTC
CDR3aa: CASSYETLATQYF

j_gene: TRBJ2-5
abundance: .
v_gene: TRBV20-1
d_gene: TRBD2
CDR3nt: TGCAGTGCTAGAGATCCAGCGGGAGGGCACGAGACCCAGTACTTC
CDR3aa: CSARDPAGGHETQYF

j_gene: TRBJ2-6
abundance: .
v_gene: TRBV7-6
d_gene: .
CDR3nt: TGTGCCAGCAGCTTGGGTTCGCCTACTGGGGCCAACGTCCTGACTTTC
CDR3aa: CASSLGSPTGANVLTF

j_gene: TRBJ1-2
abundance: many
v_gene: TRBV12-3/TRBV12-4
d_gene: TRBD1
CDR3nt: TGTGCCAGCAGTCAAGGACAGGGGCTCTATGGCTACACCTTC
CDR3aa: CASSQGQGLYGYTF

j_gene: TRBJ2-5
abundance: .
v_gene: TRBV4-2
d_gene: .
CDR3nt: TGTGCCAGCAGCCAAGGCGCCGGCCCAGGCGAAGAGACCCAGTACTTC
CDR3aa: CASSQGAGPGEETQYF

j_gene: TRBJ2-5
abundance: few
v_gene: TRBV7-2
d_gene: TRBD2
CDR3nt: TGTGCCAGCAGCCCGTACGGCGGGGGAGAGACCCAGTACTTC
CDR3aa: CASSPYGGGETQYF

j_gene: TRBJ2-3
abundance: few
v_gene: TRBV4-2
d_gene: TRBD2
CDR3nt: TGTGCCAGCAGCCAAGATGTAGCGGGGGGCTCCGCCACAGATACGCAGTATTTT
CDR3aa: CASSQDVAGGSATDTQYF

j_gene: TRBJ2-1
abundance: many
v_gene: TRBV24-1
d_gene: .
CDR3nt: TGTGCCACCAGTGATGGCTTCCCCAGCTCCTACAATGAGCAGTTCTTC
CDR3aa: CATSDGFPSSYNEQFF

j_gene: TRBJ1-1
abundance: .
v_gene: TRBV5-1
d_gene: .
CDR3nt: TGCACCAGCAGCTTTGGGAGGGGCATGAACACTGAAGCTTTCTTT
CDR3aa: CTSSFGRGMNTEAFF

j_gene: TRBJ2-2
abundance: few
v_gene: TRBV10-3
d_gene: .
CDR3nt: TGTGCCATCGGTGCCAGTAGCACCGGGGAGCTGTTTTTT
CDR3aa: CAIGASSTGELFF

j_gene: TRBJ2-7
abundance: .
v_gene: TRBV20-1
d_gene: .
CDR3nt: TGCAGTGCTAGAATAAACTACGAGCAGTACTTC
CDR3aa: CSARINYEQYF

j_gene: TRBJ1-1
abundance: few
v_gene: TRBV28
d_gene: .
CDR3nt: TGTGCCAGCAGGATTAGGCCCGGGGACACTGAAGCTTTCTTT
CDR3aa: CASRIRPGDTEAFF

j_gene: TRBJ2-1
abundance: few
v_gene: TRBV7-3
d_gene: .
CDR3nt: TGTGCCAGCAGCCCTCCGGGACAAGTGTACAGGAATGAGCAGTTCTTC
CDR3aa: CASSPPGQVYRNEQFF

j_gene: TRBJ2-4
abundance: .
v_gene: TRBV15
d_gene: .
CDR3nt: TGTGCCACCAGCAGAGATATGCTCGTAGGGAGCATTCAGTACTTC
CDR3aa: CATSRDMLVGSIQYF

j_gene: TRBJ2-7
abundance: .
v_gene: TRBV24-1
d_gene: .
CDR3nt: TGTGCCACCAGTGTACCCCGGAGCGAGCAGTACTTC
CDR3aa: CATSVPRSEQYF

j_gene: TRBJ2-2
abundance: .
v_gene: TRBV5-1
d_gene: TRBD1
CDR3nt: TGCGCCAGCAGCTTGGGACAGGGTCGGTACACCGGGGAGCTGTTTTTT
CDR3aa: CASSLGQGRYTGELFF

j_gene: TRBJ2-5
abundance: many
v_gene: TRBV7-2
d_gene: .
CDR3nt: TGTGCCAGCAGCCCCCAAGCGGGCCGTCCGTACCAAGAGACCCAGTACTTC
CDR3aa: CASSPQAGRPYQETQYF

j_gene: TRBJ2-7
abundance: few
v_gene: TRBV2
d_gene: .
CDR3nt: TGTGCCAGCTTGGTAGGGGTTTTCTACGAGCAGTACTTC
CDR3aa: CASLVGVFYEQYF

j_gene: TRBJ2-7
abundance: few
v_gene: TRBV20-1
d_gene: TRBD2
CDR3nt: TGCAGTGCGGGCGGACTAGCGGAACCCGCCTACGAGCAGTACTTC
CDR3aa: CSAGGLAEPAYEQYF

j_gene: TRBJ2-7
abundance: .
v_gene: TRBV7-6
d_gene: .
CDR3nt: TGTGCCAGCAGCTTTCGACAGTTCCCTTCCTACGAGCAGTACTTC
CDR3aa: CASSFRQFPSYEQYF

j_gene: TRBJ2-3
abundance: .
v_gene: TRBV5-1
d_gene: TRBD2
CDR3nt: TGCGCCAGCAGCTTCGCGGGGGGGCCAGATACGCAGTATTTT
CDR3aa: CASSFAGGPDTQYF

j_gene: TRBJ2-7
abundance: few
v_gene: TRBV5-1
d_gene: .
CDR3nt: TGCGCCAGCAGCATCCGAGATTCGGGCTACGAGCAGTACTTC
CDR3aa: CASSIRDSGYEQYF

j_gene: TRBJ2-7
abundance: .
v_gene: TRBV7-6
d_gene: TRBD2
CDR3nt: TGTGCCAGCAGCTCTAGCGGGAGTCCGATGGAGCAGTACTTC
CDR3aa: CASSSSGSPMEQYF

j_gene: TRBJ2-3
abundance: few
v_gene: TRBV5-1
d_gene: .
CDR3nt: TGCGCCAGCAGCACTGGGACTTTCACAGATACGCAGTATTTT
CDR3aa: CASSTGTFTDTQYF

j_gene: TRBJ1-2
abundance: few
v_gene: TRBV7-9
d_gene: .
CDR3nt: TGTGCCAGCAGCTTAGTTGGGACGGTCGGCTACACCTTC
CDR3aa: CASSLVGTVGYTF

j_gene: TRBJ2-3
abundance: few
v_gene: TRBV7-2
d_gene: .
CDR3nt: TGTGCCAGCAGCTTACGGAACACAGATACGCAGTATTTT
CDR3aa: CASSLRNTDTQYF